Shown below are 23 T cell receptor beta chains from a single sample sequenced in a study of a mutant IDH1 vaccine in newly diagnosed glioma. These receptors have no identified antigens. Sample time point: week 47, end of study. Every vaccination contained 300 ug of the mutant IDH1 20-mer peptide and was paired with topical imiquimod. Here immunoSEQ multiplex PCR was the method, and the copy in TCRdb shows in-frame clones only, minus some. The sample carries approximately 80,000 clones, 75% to 85% recorded once. Sequencing was performed on PBMCs, taken from a glioma patient whose treatment included an IDH1 peptide vaccine. These receptor sequences come from a man in his forties or fifties with glioma.

The chain recombines TRBV9 with TRBJ1-5; D unclear. The germline gives CDR1 SGDLS, CDR2 YYNGEE. The CDR3 consists of 14 residues. Trimming removed 0 bases at V and 5 bases at J, with 9 bases between. CDR3 region: CASSVESGYQPQHF. As DNA, the CDR3 is TGTGCCAGCAGCGTAGAAAGCGGATATCAGCCCCAGCATTTT.

V usage is TRBV19 and J usage is TRBJ1-1; D unresolved. The V gene's germline CDR1 is LNHDA and CDR2 SQIVND (reference sequence). The CDR3 length is 14 residues. The V end was cut by 4 bases, the J end by 0 bases, with 9 bases between. The CDR3 here is CASSSSLVNTEAFF. The CDR3 region has the DNA TGTGCCAGTAGTAGTTCGCTGGTGAACACTGAAGCTTTCTTT. Complete variable domain (other parts from reference TRBV19 and TRBJ1-1): DGGITQSPKYLFRKEGQNVTLSCEQNLNHDAMYWYRQDPGQGLRLIYYSQIVNDFQKGDIAEGYSVSREKKESFPLTVTSAQKNPTAFYLCASSSSLVNTEAFFGQGTRLTVV.

The chain recombines TRBV5-1 with TRBJ2-3, with TRBD2 matching over 10 bases. Germline V gene lookup returns CDR1 SGHRS and CDR2 YFSETQ. The CDR3 is made up of 15 amino acids. Trimming cost V 0 bases and J 9 bases; bases outside gene matches: 7. In DNA form, the CDR3 reads TGCGCCAGCAGCTTGGCGGCTAGCGGGAGCGAAACGCAGTATTTT. Protein sequence: CASSLAASGSETQYF.

The chain employs TRBV19 and TRBJ2-7; no firm D call. This CDR3 is built from 14 residues. With 1 base removed from V and 3 bases from J, the gap between germline ends came to 10 bases. The germline CDR1 and CDR2 sequences are LNHDA and SQIVND (reference sequence). The CDR3 region has the DNA TGTGCCAGTAGTATAGTCGACGGAAACTACGAGCAGTACTTC. Translation gives CASSIVDGNYEQYF.

The chain employs TRBV5-6 and TRBJ2-7, with D perhaps TRBD1 (5 bases). CDR3 size: 15 residues. The germline gives CDR1 SGHDT, CDR2 YYEEEE. V lost 4 bases, J lost 6 bases, and 20 bases lay in between. In DNA form, the CDR3 reads TGTGCCAGCAGCCGACCGACCCCAGGGTTAAGCGAGCAGTACTTC. Its protein is CASSRPTPGLSEQYF.

This clone was seen only a few times. The chain recombines TRBV18 with TRBJ1-1, with TRBD1 matching over 12 bases. Germline trimming cut 5 bases from V and 5 bases from J; bases unmatched to any gene: 12. There are 17 residues in the CDR3. Germline lookup yields CDR1 KGHSH and CDR2 LQKENI. The CDR3 DNA reads as TGTGCCAGCTCATCCCGGGACAGGGGGCTTGGGGAGACTGAAGCTTTCTTT. This gives the protein CASSSRDRGLGETEAFF.

J is TRBJ1-3 and V is TRBV7-9; 9 bases are shared with TRBD1. V lost 4 bases and J lost 2; bases outside the gene matches: 9. CDR1 SEHNR and CDR2 FQNEAQ come from the germline V gene (reference sequence). The CDR3 runs 17 residues. CDR3 sequence (DNA): TGTGCCAGCAGCTCCGCCGGGACAGGGTTCCCTGGAAACACCATATATTTT. This translates into CASSSAGTGFPGNTIYF.

The chain joins TRBV28 to TRBJ1-5; D remains unclear. Trimming removed 5 bases at V and 5 bases at J, with 16 bases between. Germline CDR1 MDHEN, CDR2 SYDVKM. This CDR3 is built from 15 residues. CDR3 bases: TGTGCCAGCAGTACGGGGAGTTGGCAATATCAGCCCCAGCATTTT. Amino acids: CASSTGSWQYQPQHF.

The CDR3 reads CASTPPLGRARTDTQYF. The DNA of the CDR3 is TGTGCCAGTACCCCCCCCCTCGGCAGGGCACGCACAGATACGCAGTATTTT. The chain carries TRBV19 and TRBJ2-3; perhaps TRBD1 as D (5 bases). Germline V gene lookup returns CDR1 LNHDA and CDR2 SQIVND (reference sequence). The CDR3 consists of 17 residues. Trimming took off 7 bases at V and 1 base at J, with 21 bases between the two ends.

V and J are TRBV29-1 and TRBJ2-1, with 10 bases identical to TRBD2. The CDR3 consists of 16 residues. CDR1 and CDR2 (germline): SQVTM, ANQGSEA. J was trimmed by 2 bases and V by 4 bases; bases with no gene match: 8. CDR3 sequence reads: CSVGGSGRFAYNEQFF. DNA of the CDR3: TGCAGCGTTGGAGGTAGCGGGAGGTTTGCCTACAATGAGCAGTTCTTC.

V usage is TRBV5-1 and J usage is TRBJ2-7; TRBD1 or TRBD2 may be the D gene (5 bases each). In germline, CDR1 is SGHRS, CDR2 YFSETQ. This CDR3 region has 12 residues. With 1 base removed from V and 7 bases from J, the gap between germline ends came to 9 bases. The CDR3 nucleotides read TGCGCCAGCAGCTTGAGTGAGGGGGAGCAGTACTTC. It codes for CASSLSEGEQYF.

The chain carries TRBV14 and TRBJ2-3; 9 bases map to TRBD2. V gave up 4 bases and J gave up 6 bases; unmatched junction bases: 14. There are 17 residues in the CDR3. The V gene's germline CDR1 is SGHDN and CDR2 FVKESK. As DNA, the CDR3 is TGTGCCAGCAGCCGACGCCCCCGACTAGCGGTTTGGGATACGCAGTATTTT. This translates into CASSRRPRLAVWDTQYF.

V gene TRBV6-4 combines with J gene TRBJ2-7; the match to TRBD2 covers 12 bases. The germline gives CDR1 MRHNA, CDR2 SNTAGT. There are 15 residues in the CDR3. The CDR3 spells CGKGLAGGAAYEQYF. CDR3 bases: TGTGGAAAGGGGCTAGCGGGAGGGGCTGCCTACGAGCAGTACTTC.

V and J are TRBV2 and TRBJ2-7; tentatively, D is TRBD2 (5 bases). The CDR3 is 17 amino acids. Germline-derived CDR1 and CDR2 are SNHLY and FYNNEI. Trimming pared 7 bases from V and 5 bases from J, leaving 27 bases between. The CDR3 DNA reads as TGTGCCAGCAAAGGAGTTGGTTCATGGACTCGAGAAGACGAGCAGTACTTC. Amino acid sequence: CASKGVGSWTREDEQYF. Complete variable domain (other parts from reference TRBV2 and TRBJ2-7): EPEVTQTPSHQVTQMGQEVILRCVPISNHLYFYWYRQILGQKVEFLVSFYNNEISEKSEIFDDQFSVERPDGSNFTLKIRSTKLEDSAMYFCASKGVGSWTREDEQYFGPGTRLTVT.

The chain employs TRBV2 and TRBJ1-2, with a tentative D call TRBD1 (6 bases). Trimming pared 4 bases from V and 3 bases from J, leaving 9 bases between. CDR3 size: 13 residues. Per germline, CDR1 SNHLY and CDR2 FYNNEI. As DNA, the CDR3 is TGTGCCAGCAGTGTCGGACAGTACTATGGCTACACCTTC. It codes for CASSVGQYYGYTF.

The V and J genes are TRBV5-1 and TRBJ2-2; D is uncertain. Germline CDR1 reads SGHRS; CDR2 reads YFSETQ. The CDR3 has 18 residues. V dropped 2 bases and J dropped 6 bases, with 23 bases sitting between them. The CDR3 DNA is TGCGCCAGCAGCTTAGGCCATTTAGTTGCGGCTGGCTCCGGGGAGCTGTTTTTT. Residues: CASSLGHLVAAGSGELFF.

This sequence joins TRBV7-9 and TRBJ2-4; 8 nucleotides line up with TRBD1. Germline CDR1 SEHNR, CDR2 FQNEAQ (reference sequence). This CDR3 has 15 amino acids. The ends lost 3 bases at V and 7 bases at J; junction bases unmatched: 8. This chain's CDR3 is CASSFAGTGGNIQYF. The DNA for the CDR3 is TGTGCCAGCAGCTTTGCCGGGACAGGTGGGAACATTCAGTACTTC.

The genes are TRBV5-1 and TRBJ1-3; D is possibly TRBD1 (6 bases). Per the germline V gene, CDR1 is SGHRS and CDR2 is YFSETQ. Trimming shortened V by 4 bases and J by 5 bases, and 13 bases separated the two germline ends. The CDR3 spans 14 residues. CDR3: CASSPEGGRNTIYF. The CDR3 region has the DNA TGCGCCAGCAGCCCCGAGGGGGGGAGAAACACCATATATTTT.

The rearrangement joins TRBV4-3 to TRBJ2-7, with 12 nucleotides matching TRBD1. This CDR3 comprises 18 residues. Trimming removed 1 base from V and 6 bases from J; junction bases left unmatched: 13. CDR1 and CDR2 from the germline V gene are LGHNA and YSLEER. The CDR3 bases are TGCGCCAGCAGCCAAGTGGTGGGACAGGGGGCCAAAGCGCTCGAGCAGTACTTC. Protein sequence: CASSQVVGQGAKALEQYF.

This clone was picked up a small number of times. V gene TRBV11-3 combines with J gene TRBJ1-1; 8 bases agree with TRBD1. This CDR3 has 15 amino acids. CDR1 and CDR2 (germline): SGHNT, YENEEA. The J segment lost 5 bases and the V segment lost 5 bases, leaving 10 bases of the junction unmatched. The CDR3 is CASSRHRGYGTEAFF. Here the CDR3 DNA reads TGTGCCAGCAGCCGACACAGGGGGTATGGAACTGAAGCTTTCTTT.

This chain uses TRBV6-1 with TRBJ1-2; D is unclear. The CDR3 length is 12 residues. The germline CDR1 and CDR2 sequences are MNHNS and SASEGT. V shed 5 bases and J shed 11 bases, with 15 bases lying between them. CDR3 DNA: TGTGCCAGCAGTTTGCGGACCGCCGGGTACACCTTC. Translating it yields CASSLRTAGYTF.

The chain has TRBV9 and TRBJ2-3; no clear D gene. This CDR3 region has 14 residues. From germline, CDR1 is SGDLS and CDR2 YYNGEE. The V end was cut by 1 base, the J end by 2 bases, with 8 bases between. This CDR3 is CASSVSGFTDTQYF. The CDR3 region has the DNA TGTGCCAGCAGCGTAAGTGGATTCACAGATACGCAGTATTTT.

Regarding this clone: A read error may account for a junction end that differs from germline. The chain has TRBV4-3 and TRBJ2-7; D is perhaps TRBD1 (6 bases). Germline V CDR1 and CDR2: LGHNA, YSLEER. The CDR3 is made up of 15 amino acids. CDR3 nucleotides: TGCGCCAGCAGTCAAGCGGCCGGGACATATCTCGAGCAGTACTTC. This gives the protein CASSQAAGTYLEQYF.